This T cell receptor (beta chain) is from a study of blood T cell repertoires in COVID-19. Sequencing was performed with immunoSEQ multiplex PCR; in TCRdb, only in-frame clones are kept and a portion is missing. The sample holds 100,000 to 150,000 clones, more than 70% seen once. The CDR3 contains 15 residues. Germline V gene sequence: CDR1 MGHRA, CDR2 YSYEKL. Trimming cost V 3 bases and J 5 bases, with 16 bases left between them. The receptor was isolated from a human donor in a cohort sampled during active COVID-19. This sequence joins TRBV4-1 and TRBJ2-5, with D possibly matching TRBD2 (6 bases). What was sequenced was peripheral blood. CDR3 bases: TGCGCCAGCAGCCAGCCCTGGCGGGGTAGGGAGACCCAGTACTTC. It codes for CASSQPWRGRETQYF.